One and the same sample provided the 15 T cell receptor beta chains below, sequenced in a study of shared clonotypes between healthy human individuals (dated by TCRdb to 2019 to 2021). Libraries were made using the immunoSEQ multiplex PCR assay. Drawn from immuneACCESS, this table holds only the in-frame rearrangements with V and J called that TCRdb kept. Clones are partly lost; checked studies trace under half to an unresolved V gene and leave the rest unexplained. Within this sample are 2 million to 2.5 million clones, with 85% to 95% of them counted one time only. In total, the top ten clones hold 0.37% of the sample. The sample was naive CD4+ T cells from PBMCs. The cell subset or site label on this specimen signifies: CD45RA+ positively selected. The source of these receptors is a man aged 18-30 years in good health. Some clones in this sample may be carry-over from other donors' samples.

V usage is TRBV7-3 and J usage is TRBJ2-1, with 11 bases identical to TRBD2. CDR1 SGHTA and CDR2 FQGTGA come from the germline V gene. The CDR3 is 14 residues long. Losses at the gene ends were 5 bases for V and 7 bases for J; bases not matched to a gene: 4. Here the CDR3 reads CASSAGTSGNEQFF. The CDR3 DNA is TGTGCCAGCAGCGCCGGGACTAGCGGTAATGAGCAGTTCTTC. Full variable domain (remainder filled in from reference TRBV7-3 and TRBJ2-1): GAGVSQTPSNKVTEKGKYVELRCDPISGHTALYWYRQSLGQGPEFLIYFQGTGAADDSGLPNDRFFAVRPEGSVSTLKIQRTERGDSAVYLCASSAGTSGNEQFFGPGTRLTVL.

V usage is TRBV27 and J usage is TRBJ1-2, with a possible D match to TRBD1 (6 bases). V shed 6 bases and J shed 1 base, with 18 bases lying between them. Per germline, CDR1 MNHEY and CDR2 SMNVEV (reference sequence). This CDR3 contains 16 residues. CDR3 coding DNA: TGTGCCAGCAGGGGGACGGGGGCGCTCTATAACTATGGCTACACCTTC. Amino acid sequence: CASRGTGALYNYGYTF.

V gene TRBV9 combines with J gene TRBJ2-7, with TRBD1 matching 10 bases. Looked up from germline, CDR1 is SGDLS and CDR2 is YYNGEE. This CDR3 comprises 16 residues. V lost 0 bases to trimming and J lost 2 bases; unmatched junction nucleotides: 5. The CDR3 sequence is CASSVDLGTGAYEQYF. CDR3 coding DNA: TGTGCCAGCAGCGTAGACCTGGGGACAGGGGCCTACGAGCAGTACTTC.

CDR3: CASSQEAGAIYNEQFF. In nucleotides, the CDR3 is TGCGCCAGCAGCCAAGAGGCAGGGGCGATATACAATGAGCAGTTCTTC. This chain joins TRBV4-1 and TRBJ2-1; D might be TRBD1 (6 bases). Germline CDR1 is MGHRA and CDR2 is YSYEKL. This CDR3 spans 16 amino acids. The V end was cut by 0 bases, the J end by 4 bases, with 13 bases between.

This chain uses TRBV7-6 with TRBJ1-2; no reliable D call. There are 13 residues in the CDR3. Trimming stripped 5 bases from V and 4 bases from J, with 11 bases between. The germline gives CDR1 SGHVS, CDR2 FNYEAQ. DNA for the CDR3: TGTGCCAGCAGCACGGACTCCCGCTATGGCTACACCTTC. Translation: CASSTDSRYGYTF. Combining the CDR3 with reference TRBV7-6 and TRBJ1-2 gives the whole variable domain GAGVSQSPRYKVTKRGQDVALRCDPISGHVSLYWYRQALGQGPEFLTYFNYEAQQDKSGLPNDRFSAERPEGSISTLTIQRTEQRDSAMYRCASSTDSRYGYTFGSGTRLTVV.

The chain couples TRBV5-1 to TRBJ2-5, with no clear D. There are 11 residues in the CDR3. Trimming shortened V by 4 bases and J by 9 bases, and 10 bases separated the two germline ends. Germline lookup yields CDR1 SGHRS and CDR2 YFSETQ. The CDR3 DNA is TGCGCCAGCAGCCCTGTTGGGCCCCAGTACTTC. This sequence encodes CASSPVGPQYF.

This rearrangement joins TRBV7-6 to TRBJ1-1; maybe TRBD1 (5 bases). This CDR3 region has 15 residues. Trimming took 1 base from V and 4 from J, leaving 13 bases between them. The V gene's germline CDR1 is SGHVS and CDR2 FNYEAQ. CDR3 region: CASSLGGGWATEAFF. In DNA form, the CDR3 reads TGTGCCAGCAGCTTAGGGGGGGGTTGGGCCACTGAAGCTTTCTTT. Full variable domain (remainder filled in from reference TRBV7-6 and TRBJ1-1): GAGVSQSPRYKVTKRGQDVALRCDPISGHVSLYWYRQALGQGPEFLTYFNYEAQQDKSGLPNDRFSAERPEGSISTLTIQRTEQRDSAMYRCASSLGGGWATEAFFGQGTRLTVV.

V gene TRBV2 combines with J gene TRBJ2-3; D perhaps matches TRBD2 (6 bases). Trimming took off 4 bases at V and 2 bases at J, with 10 bases between the two ends. The CDR3 sequence is 14 residues long. The germline V gene has CDR1 SNHLY and CDR2 FYNNEI. CDR3 sequence: CASSVRDFTDTQYF. CDR3 coding DNA: TGTGCCAGCAGTGTTAGGGACTTCACAGATACGCAGTATTTT.

This rearrangement joins TRBV6-1 to TRBJ1-1; tentatively, D is TRBD1 (5 bases). Germline loops: CDR1 MNHNS, CDR2 SASEGT. The CDR3 sequence is 14 residues long. V was shortened by 2 bases and J by 3 bases, with 10 bases between the two germline ends. CDR3 sequence reads: CASSERGRHTEAFF. In nucleotides, the CDR3 is TGTGCCAGCAGTGAACGGGGCCGGCACACTGAAGCTTTCTTT.

The rearrangement joins TRBV5-6 to TRBJ2-3, with TRBD2 matching 13 bases. This CDR3 contains 15 residues. J was trimmed by 8 bases and V by 5 bases; bases with no gene match: 8. Germline V CDR1 and CDR2: SGHDT, YYEEEE. The CDR3 coding sequence is TGTGCCAGCAGTTCCGGACTAGCGGGAGAGGGTACGCAGTATTTT. Protein product: CASSSGLAGEGTQYF.

With regard to this clone: The sample has other DNA sequences that encode this CDR3 too. This rearrangement joins TRBV5-1 to TRBJ2-5, with D unresolved. Trimming removed 3 bases at V and 2 bases at J, with 5 bases between. Germline CDR1 SGHRS, CDR2 YFSETQ. The CDR3 sequence is 12 residues long. In DNA, the CDR3 is TGCGCCAGCAGCTCCCTACAAGAGACCCAGTACTTC. This translates into CASSSLQETQYF.

The chain carries TRBV29-1 and TRBJ1-1; a weak D match, TRBD1 (5 bases). The CDR3 has 13 residues. Germline values: CDR1 SQVTM, CDR2 ANQGSEA. V was cut by 7 bases and J by 4 bases, with 16 bases left in between. Here the CDR3 reads CSGLIQRGTEAFF. CDR3 sequence (DNA): TGCAGCGGTCTTATTCAAAGGGGCACTGAAGCTTTCTTT. Variable domain in full (rest from reference TRBV29-1 and TRBJ1-1): SAVISQKPSRDICQRGTSLTIQCQVDSQVTMMFWYRQQPGQSLTLIATANQGSEATYESGFVIDKFPISRPNLTFSTLTVSNMSPEDSSIYLCSGLIQRGTEAFFGQGTRLTVV.

The rearrangement joins TRBV7-9 to TRBJ2-1, with D possibly matching TRBD2 (6 bases). Trimming cost V 7 bases and J 8 bases, with 21 bases left between them. The CDR3 loop spans 15 amino acids. Germline CDR1 reads SEHNR; CDR2 reads FQNEAQ (reference sequence). The CDR3 is CASTLYFTSSDEQFF. For the CDR3, the DNA is TGTGCCAGCACCCTTTACTTCACTAGCTCCGATGAGCAGTTCTTC.

V gene TRBV19 combines with J gene TRBJ2-7; tentatively, D is TRBD2 (7 bases). Looked up from germline, CDR1 is LNHDA and CDR2 is SQIVND (reference sequence). V lost 4 bases and J 3 bases, leaving 19 bases between the germline ends. This CDR3 region has 16 residues. Here the CDR3 reads CASSTAWGGRGYEQYF. Here the CDR3 DNA reads TGTGCCAGTAGTACCGCCTGGGGGGGCCGTGGCTACGAGCAGTACTTC.

V usage is TRBV19 and J usage is TRBJ2-1; 8 bases fit TRBD1. The V gene end was trimmed by 4 bases and the J gene end by 6 bases; junction bases not matched to a gene: 8. This CDR3 comprises 15 residues. Germline-derived CDR1 and CDR2 are LNHDA and SQIVND (reference sequence). The CDR3 sequence is CASSTYRGAVNEQFF. CDR3 DNA: TGTGCCAGTAGTACTTACAGGGGGGCCGTCAATGAGCAGTTCTTC.